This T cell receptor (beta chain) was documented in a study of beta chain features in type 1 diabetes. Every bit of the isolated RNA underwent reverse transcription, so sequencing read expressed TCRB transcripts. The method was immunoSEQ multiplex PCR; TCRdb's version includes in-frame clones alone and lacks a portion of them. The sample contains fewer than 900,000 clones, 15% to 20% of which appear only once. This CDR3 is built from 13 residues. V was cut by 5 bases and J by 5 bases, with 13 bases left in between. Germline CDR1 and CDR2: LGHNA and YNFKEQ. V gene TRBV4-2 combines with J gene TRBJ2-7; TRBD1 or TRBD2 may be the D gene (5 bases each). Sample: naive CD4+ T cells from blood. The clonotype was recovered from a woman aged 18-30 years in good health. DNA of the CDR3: TGTGCCAGCAGCTTCTATTTGGGGGACGAGCAGTACTTC. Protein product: CASSFYLGDEQYF.